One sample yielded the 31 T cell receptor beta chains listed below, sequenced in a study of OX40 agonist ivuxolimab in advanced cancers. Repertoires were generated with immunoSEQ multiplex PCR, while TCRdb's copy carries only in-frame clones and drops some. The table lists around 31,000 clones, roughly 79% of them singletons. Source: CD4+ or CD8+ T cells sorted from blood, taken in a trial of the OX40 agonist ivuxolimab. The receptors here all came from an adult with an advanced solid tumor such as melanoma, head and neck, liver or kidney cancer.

DNA for the CDR3: TGTGCCAGCTCACAGGGACAGGGGGACACATACGAGCAGTACTTC. This sequence encodes CASSQGQGDTYEQYF. The chain links TRBV18 to TRBJ2-7; 11 positions match TRBD1. Germline values: CDR1 KGHSH, CDR2 LQKENI. This CDR3 is built from 15 residues. Unmatched junction bases numbered 6, after V lost 4 bases and J lost 4 bases.

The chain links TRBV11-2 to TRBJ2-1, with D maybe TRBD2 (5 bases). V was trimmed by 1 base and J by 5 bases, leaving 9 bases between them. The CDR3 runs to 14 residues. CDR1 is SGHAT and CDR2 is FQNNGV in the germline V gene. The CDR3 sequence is CASSLVRRNNEQFF. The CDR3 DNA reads TGTGCCAGCAGCTTAGTTCGGAGGAACAATGAGCAGTTCTTC.

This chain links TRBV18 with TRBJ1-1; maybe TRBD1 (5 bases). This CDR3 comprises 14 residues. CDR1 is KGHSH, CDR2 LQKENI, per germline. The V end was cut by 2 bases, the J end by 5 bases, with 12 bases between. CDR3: CASSPSQGWTEAFF. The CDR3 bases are TGTGCCAGCTCACCATCCCAGGGATGGACTGAAGCTTTCTTT.

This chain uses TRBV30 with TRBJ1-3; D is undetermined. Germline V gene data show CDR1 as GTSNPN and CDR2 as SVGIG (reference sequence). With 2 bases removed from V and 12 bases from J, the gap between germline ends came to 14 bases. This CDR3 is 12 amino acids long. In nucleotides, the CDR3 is TGTGCCTGGAGTCGTGACCGAGCCGGCATATATTTT. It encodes CAWSRDRAGIYF.

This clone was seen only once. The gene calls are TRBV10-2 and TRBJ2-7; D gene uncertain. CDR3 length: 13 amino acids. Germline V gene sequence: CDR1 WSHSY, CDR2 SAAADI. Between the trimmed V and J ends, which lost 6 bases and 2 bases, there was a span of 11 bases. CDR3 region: CASRDFTAYEQYF. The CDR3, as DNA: TGCGCCAGCAGAGACTTTACTGCCTACGAGCAGTACTTC.

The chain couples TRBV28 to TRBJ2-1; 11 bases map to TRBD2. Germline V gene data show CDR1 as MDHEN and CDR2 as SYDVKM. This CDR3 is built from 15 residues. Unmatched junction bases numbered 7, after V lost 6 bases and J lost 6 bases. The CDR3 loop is CASRVKLAGVNEQFF. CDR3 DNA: TGTGCCAGCAGAGTAAAACTAGCGGGAGTCAATGAGCAGTTCTTC.

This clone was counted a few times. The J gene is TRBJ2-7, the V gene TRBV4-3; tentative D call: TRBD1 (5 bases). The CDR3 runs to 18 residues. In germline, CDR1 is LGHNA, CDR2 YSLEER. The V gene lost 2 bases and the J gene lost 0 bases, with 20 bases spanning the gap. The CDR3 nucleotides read TGCGCCAGCAGCCAAAGGAGAGCCGACAGCGAGAGCTCCTACGAGCAGTACTTC. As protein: CASSQRRADSESSYEQYF.

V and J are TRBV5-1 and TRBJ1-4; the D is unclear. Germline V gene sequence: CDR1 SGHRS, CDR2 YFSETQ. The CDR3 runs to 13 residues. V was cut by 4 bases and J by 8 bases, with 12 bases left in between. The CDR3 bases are TGCGCCAGCAGCGCCCTTGGCAAGGAAAAACTGTTTTTT. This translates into CASSALGKEKLFF. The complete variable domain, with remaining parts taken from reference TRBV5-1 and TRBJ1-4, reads KAGVTQTPRYLIKTRGQQVTLSCSPISGHRSVSWYQQTPGQGLQFLFEYFSETQRNKGNFPGRFSGRQFSNSRSEMNVSTLELGDSALYLCASSALGKEKLFFGSGTQLSVL.

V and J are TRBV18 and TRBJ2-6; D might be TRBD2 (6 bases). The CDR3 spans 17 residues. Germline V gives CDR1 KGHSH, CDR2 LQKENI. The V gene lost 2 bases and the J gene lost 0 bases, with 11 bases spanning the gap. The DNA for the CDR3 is TGTGCCAGCTCACCAATTGGGGGGTTCTCTGGGGCCAACGTCCTGACTTTC. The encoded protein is CASSPIGGFSGANVLTF.

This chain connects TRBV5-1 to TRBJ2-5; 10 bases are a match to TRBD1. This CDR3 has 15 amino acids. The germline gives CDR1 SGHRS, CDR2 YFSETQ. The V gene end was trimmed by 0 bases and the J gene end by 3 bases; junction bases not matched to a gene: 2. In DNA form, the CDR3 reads TGCGCCAGCAGCTTGGTAGGGACAGGGGAAGAGACCCAGTACTTC. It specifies CASSLVGTGEETQYF.

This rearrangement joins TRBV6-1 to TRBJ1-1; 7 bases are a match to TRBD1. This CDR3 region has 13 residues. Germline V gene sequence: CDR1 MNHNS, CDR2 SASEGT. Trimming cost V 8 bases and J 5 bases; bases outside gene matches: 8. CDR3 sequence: CASRRQGGTEAFF. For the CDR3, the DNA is TGTGCCAGCCGCCGACAGGGTGGAACTGAAGCTTTCTTT.

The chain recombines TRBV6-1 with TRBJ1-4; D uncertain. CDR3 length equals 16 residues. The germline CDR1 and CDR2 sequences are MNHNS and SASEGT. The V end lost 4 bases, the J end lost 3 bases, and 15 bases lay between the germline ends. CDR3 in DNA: TGTGCCAGCAGTGGCGCGGTGTATGCAGCTAATGAAAAACTGTTTTTT. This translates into CASSGAVYAANEKLFF.

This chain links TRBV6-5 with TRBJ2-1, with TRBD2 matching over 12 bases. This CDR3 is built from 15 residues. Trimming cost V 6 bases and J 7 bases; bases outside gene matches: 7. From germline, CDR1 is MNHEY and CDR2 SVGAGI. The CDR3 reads CASRSTSGRSNEQFF. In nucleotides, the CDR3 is TGTGCCAGCAGGTCGACTAGCGGGAGAAGTAATGAGCAGTTCTTC.

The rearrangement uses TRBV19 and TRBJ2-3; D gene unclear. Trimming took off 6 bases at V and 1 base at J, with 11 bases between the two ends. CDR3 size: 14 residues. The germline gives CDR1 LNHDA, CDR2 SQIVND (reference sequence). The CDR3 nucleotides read TGTGCCAGTAGCCGTACAGAGGGCACAGATACGCAGTATTTT. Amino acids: CASSRTEGTDTQYF.

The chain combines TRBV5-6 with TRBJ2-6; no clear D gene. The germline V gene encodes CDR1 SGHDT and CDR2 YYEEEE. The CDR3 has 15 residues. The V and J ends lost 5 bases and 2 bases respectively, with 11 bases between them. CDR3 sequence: CASRKGYPGANVLTF. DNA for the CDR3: TGTGCCAGCAGGAAAGGATACCCTGGGGCCAACGTCCTGACTTTC.

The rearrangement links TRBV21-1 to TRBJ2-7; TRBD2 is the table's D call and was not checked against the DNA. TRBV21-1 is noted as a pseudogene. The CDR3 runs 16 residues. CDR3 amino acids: CASSKQLAGGHNEQYF. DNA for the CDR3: TGTGCCAGCAGCAAACAACTAGCGGGGGGGCATAATGAGCAGTACTTC.

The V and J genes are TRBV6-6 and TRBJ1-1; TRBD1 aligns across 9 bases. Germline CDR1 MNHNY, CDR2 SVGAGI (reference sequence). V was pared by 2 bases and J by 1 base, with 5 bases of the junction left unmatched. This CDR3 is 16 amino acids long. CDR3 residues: CASSYRDREGNTEAFF. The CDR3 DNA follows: TGTGCCAGCAGTTACCGGGACAGGGAAGGGAACACTGAAGCTTTCTTT.

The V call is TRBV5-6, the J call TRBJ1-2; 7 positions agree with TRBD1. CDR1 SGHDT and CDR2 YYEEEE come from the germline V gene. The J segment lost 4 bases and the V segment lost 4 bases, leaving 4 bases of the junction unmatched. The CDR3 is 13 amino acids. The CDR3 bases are TGTGCCAGCAGCCGCGACAGGGCCTATGGCTACACCTTC. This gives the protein CASSRDRAYGYTF.

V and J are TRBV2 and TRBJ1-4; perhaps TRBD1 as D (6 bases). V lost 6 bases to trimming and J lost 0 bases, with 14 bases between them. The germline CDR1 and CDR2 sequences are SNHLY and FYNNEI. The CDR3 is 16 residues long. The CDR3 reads CASSEERTATNEKLFF. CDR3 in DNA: TGTGCCAGCAGCGAGGAACGGACAGCAACTAATGAAAAACTGTTTTTT.

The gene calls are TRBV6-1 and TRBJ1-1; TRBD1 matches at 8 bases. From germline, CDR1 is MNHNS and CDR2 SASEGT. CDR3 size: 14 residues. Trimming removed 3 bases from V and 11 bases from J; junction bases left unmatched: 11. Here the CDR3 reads CASSEQGAIMGAFF. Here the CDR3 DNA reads TGTGCCAGCAGTGAGCAGGGGGCGATAATGGGGGCTTTCTTT.

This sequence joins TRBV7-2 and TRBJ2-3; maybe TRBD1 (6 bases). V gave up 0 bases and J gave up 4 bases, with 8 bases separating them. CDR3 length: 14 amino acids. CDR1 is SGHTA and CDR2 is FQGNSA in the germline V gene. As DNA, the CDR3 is TGTGCCAGCAGCTTAGCGCAGGGGCCAGATACGCAGTATTTT. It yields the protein CASSLAQGPDTQYF.

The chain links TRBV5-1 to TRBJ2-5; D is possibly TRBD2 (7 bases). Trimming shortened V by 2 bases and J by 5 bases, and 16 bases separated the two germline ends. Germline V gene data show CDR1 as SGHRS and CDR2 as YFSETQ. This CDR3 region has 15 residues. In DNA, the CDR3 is TGCGCCAGCAGCTTTCGGGGGGCGGTGAGGGAGACCCAGTACTTC. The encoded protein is CASSFRGAVRETQYF.

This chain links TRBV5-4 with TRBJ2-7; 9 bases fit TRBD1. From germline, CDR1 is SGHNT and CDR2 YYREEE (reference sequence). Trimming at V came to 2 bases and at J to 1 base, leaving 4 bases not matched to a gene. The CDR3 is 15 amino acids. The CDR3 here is CASSFRDRGSYEQYF. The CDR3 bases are TGTGCCAGCAGCTTTCGCGACAGGGGGTCCTACGAGCAGTACTTC.

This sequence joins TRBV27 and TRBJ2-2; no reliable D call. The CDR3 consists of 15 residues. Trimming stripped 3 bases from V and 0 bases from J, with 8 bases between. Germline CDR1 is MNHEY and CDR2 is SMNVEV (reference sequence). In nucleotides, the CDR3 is TGTGCCAGCAGTTTGTGGCAGTCGAACACCGGGGAGCTGTTTTTT. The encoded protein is CASSLWQSNTGELFF.

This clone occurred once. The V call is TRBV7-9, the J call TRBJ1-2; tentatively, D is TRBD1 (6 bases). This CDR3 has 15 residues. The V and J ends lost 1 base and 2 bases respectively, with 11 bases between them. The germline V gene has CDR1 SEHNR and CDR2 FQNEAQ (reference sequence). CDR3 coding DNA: TGTGCCAGCAGCTTAGTCAGTGGGGGCAACTATGGCTACACCTTC. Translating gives CASSLVSGGNYGYTF. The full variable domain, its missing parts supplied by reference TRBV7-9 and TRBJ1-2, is DTGVSQNPRHKITKRGQNVTFRCDPISEHNRLYWYRQTLGQGPEFLTYFQNEAQLEKSRLLSDRFSAERPKGSFSTLEIQRTEQGDSAMYLCASSLVSGGNYGYTFGSGTRLTVV.

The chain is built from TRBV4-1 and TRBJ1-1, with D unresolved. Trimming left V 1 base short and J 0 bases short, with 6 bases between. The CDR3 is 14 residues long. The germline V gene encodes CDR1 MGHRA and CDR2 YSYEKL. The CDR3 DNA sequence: TGCGCCAGCAGCCAAGGCACAGTGAACACTGAAGCTTTCTTT. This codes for CASSQGTVNTEAFF.

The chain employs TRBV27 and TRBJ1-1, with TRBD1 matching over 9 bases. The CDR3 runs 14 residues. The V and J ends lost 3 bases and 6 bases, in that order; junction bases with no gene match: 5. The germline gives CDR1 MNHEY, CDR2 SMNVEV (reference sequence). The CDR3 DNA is TGTGCCAGCAGTTTCCGGACAGGGGTATCTGAAGCTTTCTTT. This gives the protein CASSFRTGVSEAFF.

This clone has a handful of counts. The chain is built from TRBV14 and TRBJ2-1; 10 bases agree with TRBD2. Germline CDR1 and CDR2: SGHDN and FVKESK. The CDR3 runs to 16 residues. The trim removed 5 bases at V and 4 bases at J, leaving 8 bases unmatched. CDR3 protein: CASSILAGGKYNEQFF. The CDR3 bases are TGTGCCAGCAGCATTTTAGCGGGGGGCAAATACAATGAGCAGTTCTTC.

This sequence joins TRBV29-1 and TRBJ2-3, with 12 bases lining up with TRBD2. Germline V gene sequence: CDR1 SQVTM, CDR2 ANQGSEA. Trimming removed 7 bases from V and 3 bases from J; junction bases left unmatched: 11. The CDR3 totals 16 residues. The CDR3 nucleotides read TGCAGCGCTAGCGGGGGGGCGCAGGGTGAAACAGATACGCAGTATTTT. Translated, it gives CSASGGAQGETDTQYF.

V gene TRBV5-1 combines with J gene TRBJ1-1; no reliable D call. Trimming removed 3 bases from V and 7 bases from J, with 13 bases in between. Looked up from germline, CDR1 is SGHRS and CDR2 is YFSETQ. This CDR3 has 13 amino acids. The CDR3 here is CASSSPPAGEAFF. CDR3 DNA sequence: TGCGCCAGCAGCTCCCCCCCGGCAGGTGAAGCTTTCTTT.

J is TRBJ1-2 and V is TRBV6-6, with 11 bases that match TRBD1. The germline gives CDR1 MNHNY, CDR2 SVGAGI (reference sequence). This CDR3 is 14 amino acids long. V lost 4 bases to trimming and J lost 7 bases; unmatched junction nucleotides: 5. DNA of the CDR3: TGTGCCAGCAGTTCGGGACAGGGGGTGGCTGGCTACACCTTC. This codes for CASSSGQGVAGYTF.